This T cell receptor (beta chain) was recovered during a study of regulatory T cells in long-lasting Graves disease (dated by TCRdb to the early 2020s). Notes on the research overall: In the newly diagnosed Graves' disease group, patients had been taking antithyroid drugs for less than 3 months. Patients with persistent Graves' disease were compared with patients with newly diagnosed Graves' disease using TCR sequencing and RNA sequencing of peripheral blood. The study took place in China and was registered as a clinical trial. TCR sequencing covered approximately 13 persistent and 20 or so newly diagnosed Graves' disease patients, some 33 samples in total.

This clonotype was recorded many times. Its antigen is currently not known. The sample holds no much larger clone one base away, and base qualities are not on file. What this sample's time point label stands for: newly diagnosed GD, antithyroid drugs for less than 3 months. For both TCR sequencing and RNA sequencing, RNA was extracted from PBMCs using TRIzol. The diagnosis of Graves' disease was made according to American Thyroid Association guidelines. Patients for the study were recruited at an endocrinology department in Xi'an, China. Each patient gave roughly 10 milliliters of peripheral blood, collected in an EDTA anticoagulant tube. Ficoll Paque Plus density gradient separation was used to isolate PBMCs, and no additional T cell sorting was done. RNA quality was checked with an Agilent 2100 Bioanalyzer and agarose gel, and concentration with a NanoDrop 2000. The investigation overall reported the following: Persistent disease showed preferential use of TRBV28, TRBJ1-2 and TRBJ2-5, whereas newly diagnosed disease favored TRBV20-1 and TRBJ2-1. Sequencing and analysis were restricted to the TCR beta chain. The authors acknowledged the small sample size as a limitation that may reduce accuracy. Patients with persistent disease shared more public clonotypes (about 3,000) than newly diagnosed patients did (966). Lower TCR Shannon entropy and fewer highly expanded clones were observed in persistent Graves' disease patients than in newly diagnosed patients, which suggested clonal expansion. Peripheral blood alone was examined, since thyroid tissue, which constituted the primary lesion, could not be accessed.

The library was made by multiplex PCR. The sequencing machine was an Illumina HiSeq 4000. TCR beta libraries were built with iRepertoire HTBI primers and Arm-PCR amplification of CDR3 regions. Before sequencing, the PCR products underwent gel purification. The authors processed their data as follows. Gene usage analysis of CDR3 amino acid clonotypes used the approximately 62 TRBV and around 13 TRBJ segments found across samples. COPE and FqMerger were used to merge filtered high-quality paired reads into contigs. BLAST was used to align contigs to the IMGT TRBV, TRBD and TRBJ reference genes, and CDR3 was defined following IMGT. Clonotypes above 0.1% frequency were classified as highly expanded clones. Shannon entropy served as the measure of repertoire diversity, while the Gini coefficient captured V-J evenness. A clonotype found in more than one individual was treated as public. Through fastp at Q25 and MiXCR, TCRdb rebuilt clones from the public reads, retaining in-frame beta chains. All rows with the same CDR3 protein become a single entry with the most common DNA and genes. These V and J calls derive from TCRdb rather than the authors' analysis. The sample includes under 700,000 distinct CDR3 sequences, with roughly 15% observed a single time. The ten largest clones represent 25% of the sample.

The V and J ends are trimmed by 6 bases and 7 bases, leaving 10 bases between them. The CDR3 contains 12 residues, cysteine and phenylalanine counted. Only the CDR3 region is kept as DNA, spanning 36 bases read in frame from base 1. This sample was shared with a second study, whose subject was T cells in Graves' hyperthyroidism and ophthalmopathy. That second publication adds: Stable Graves' hyperthyroidism was defined as the absence of progression to ophthalmopathy over 18 months of follow-up. Hyperthyroidism patients were aged 18 to 65 years and newly diagnosed, with disease duration of less than 2 months. Exclusion was applied to patients with uncontrolled infections, other autoimmune diseases, pregnancy or lactation. Diagnoses relied on clinical symptoms, serum thyroxine and TRAb, thyroid ultrasound and orbital computed tomography. The TCR CDR3 was subjected to a first round of RT-PCR using the HTBI primer set and the Qiagen OneStep RT-PCR kit. Most expanded thyroid clonotypes (frequency above 0.001) were also found in blood, which suggests that blood repertoires may mirror thyroid immune responses. A model built on a 13 V-J signature distinguished ophthalmopathy from stable hyperthyroidism, reaching 87.88% sensitivity and about 81% specificity in cross-validation and 80%/75% in testing. During validation, the model predicted progression to ophthalmopathy a median of about 6.3 months ahead of onset, with roughly 65% sensitivity and around 73% specificity. To identify TCR V-J signatures that set the groups apart, the researchers used a discovery cohort of about a hundred patients, made up of some 41 with Graves' ophthalmopathy and some 55 with stable Graves' hyperthyroidism. Whether ophthalmopathy could be predicted prospectively was tested in an independent validation cohort made up of under 20 hyperthyroidism patients plus 17 patients who later progressed to ophthalmopathy. The roughly 91 discovery patients were randomly divided into training and test sets at a 7:3 ratio. The study also compared thyroid tissue and blood T-cell repertoires from five or six Graves' hyperthyroidism patients. Following sampling, methimazole starting at 30 mg daily was given to hyperthyroidism patients, and high-dose intravenous methylprednisolone was given to ophthalmopathy patients. A second multiplex PCR round built the libraries, followed by size selection and purification. Libraries were sequenced paired-end with 100 bp reads on an Illumina HiSeq2000. SOAPnuke was used to process the raw data, removing reads that contained adapters or uncalled bases, had a mean Phred below 15, or lacked an exact match to the constant primer or identifier. High-quality paired reads were merged using COPE v1.2.5, and each unique nucleotide sequence was defined as a clonotype. MiTCR v1.1 was used to align clonotypes to the IMGT TRBV, TRBD and TRBJ reference segments. Only V-J combinations with frequency above 0.0001, covering 99% to 99.2% of repertoires, were analysed. The TCS score was defined as the ratio of F50 (clonal expansion) to E x V (chaos), calculated using BLOSUM62-based TCRdist between CDR3 peptides within each V-J. Welch's t-statistics and random forest reduced 500 to 650 V-J features to under 15, which were used in a naive Bayes classifier (R e1071). Sample size was not statistically predetermined, and blinding of investigators to group allocation was not performed. The paper describes TCR Vbeta CDR3 sequencing of fewer than 150 peripheral blood samples, made up of under 50 ophthalmopathy patients, approximately 76 hyperthyroidism patients and 17 progressor patients.

The sequence was collected from a woman aged 40-65 years with Graves disease. Donor details come from another sample of the same person, matched by shared clones. The specimen was peripheral blood mononuclear cells (PBMCs), collected at new diagnosis, from a patient treated with antithyroid drugs. The chain is encoded by TRBV12-3 or TRBV12-4 joined to TRBJ2-1, with no reliable assignment of the D segment. The CDR3 in this case is CASSLGRNEQFF. The nucleotides are TGTGCCAGCAGCTTGGGCAGGAATGAGCAGTTCTTC.